This entry lists 10 T cell receptor beta chains sequenced from one sample in a study of blood T cell repertoires in COVID-19. TCRdb keeps only in-frame clones here, not all; method: immunoSEQ multiplex PCR. The sample consists of about 46,000 clones, about 88% of them appearing once. Sequenced material: PBMCs or T cells enriched from blood (not recorded which). These receptor sequences come from a woman between 45 and 60 years old who had recovered from COVID-19.

The rearrangement joins TRBV27 to TRBJ2-7; D possibly corresponds to TRBD1 (5 bases). The CDR3 loop spans 15 amino acids. V lost 6 bases and J 2 bases, leaving 17 bases between the germline ends. Germline CDR1 and CDR2: MNHEY and SMNVEV (reference sequence). CDR3 residues: CASSPRAGSPYEQYF. In DNA, the CDR3 is TGTGCCAGCAGCCCCAGGGCAGGGTCGCCCTACGAGCAGTACTTC.

V usage is TRBV7-2 and J usage is TRBJ2-7; TRBD1 might be the D (6 bases). CDR3 length: 16 residues. Germline loops: CDR1 SGHTA, CDR2 FQGNSA. Deletions cut 7 bases from V and 1 base from J, with 20 bases between. CDR3 in DNA: TGTGCCAGCACCCCTGATACAGGGATTGGATCCTACGAGCAGTACTTC. This codes for CASTPDTGIGSYEQYF.

The rearrangement links TRBV2 to TRBJ1-4, with 9 bases lining up with TRBD1. Unmatched junction bases numbered 10, after V lost 6 bases and J lost 5 bases. The germline CDR1 and CDR2 sequences are SNHLY and FYNNEI. This CDR3 is built from 16 residues. The CDR3 loop is CASRYSPGTGNEKLFF. The DNA for the CDR3 is TGTGCCAGCAGATACTCCCCCGGGACAGGGAATGAAAAACTGTTTTTT.

The count of this clone is one. J is TRBJ2-7 and V is TRBV7-2; possibly TRBD2 for D (5 bases). Trimming cost V 2 bases and J 0 bases, with 11 bases left between them. Germline V gene data show CDR1 as SGHTA and CDR2 as FQGNSA. CDR3 size: 15 residues. The CDR3 is CASSLRSGSSYEQYF. CDR3 coding DNA: TGTGCCAGCAGCTTAAGAAGCGGTAGCTCCTACGAGCAGTACTTC.

Only one count was recorded for this clone. The chain is built from TRBV28 and TRBJ2-3, with TRBD2 identical over 13 bases. Germline loops: CDR1 MDHEN, CDR2 SYDVKM. The V segment lost 4 bases and the J segment 6 bases; nucleotides outside the gene matches: 7. This CDR3 region has 16 residues. CDR3 in amino acids: CASSSTSGRAWDTQYF. The DNA for the CDR3 is TGTGCCAGCAGTTCCACTAGCGGGAGGGCGTGGGATACGCAGTATTTT.

The genes are TRBV7-2 and TRBJ2-7, with 12 bases that match TRBD2. The CDR3 has 17 residues. J was trimmed by 2 bases and V by 5 bases; bases with no gene match: 10. Germline V gene data show CDR1 as SGHTA and CDR2 as FQGNSA. The CDR3 loop reads CASSTTSGRFQPYEQYF. The DNA for the CDR3 is TGTGCCAGCAGCACCACTAGCGGGAGGTTCCAACCCTACGAGCAGTACTTC.

V gene TRBV28 combines with J gene TRBJ1-5, with a possible D match to TRBD1 (5 bases). The CDR3 is 13 residues long. The V end was cut by 7 bases, the J end by 11 bases, with 18 bases between. Germline values: CDR1 MDHEN, CDR2 SYDVKM. This chain's CDR3 is CASNEGGESAQHF. CDR3 nucleotides: TGTGCCAGCAACGAGGGAGGGGAAAGTGCCCAGCATTTT.

The chain has TRBV10-3 and TRBJ2-1; 8 nucleotides agree with TRBD1. Germline CDR1 and CDR2: ENHRY and SYGVKD. J was trimmed by 7 bases and V by 2 bases; bases with no gene match: 7. The CDR3 is made up of 15 amino acids. The CDR3 is CAISEAGGRENEQFF. The CDR3 coding sequence is TGTGCCATCAGTGAGGCAGGGGGCAGGGAGAATGAGCAGTTCTTC.

This chain links TRBV28 with TRBJ2-6, with D tentatively TRBD1 (5 bases). The length of the CDR3 is 14 residues. Between the trimmed V and J ends, which lost 8 bases and 0 bases, there was a span of 8 bases. Germline-derived CDR1 and CDR2 are MDHEN and SYDVKM. The CDR3 protein is CASGADSGANVLTF. The CDR3 DNA reads as TGTGCCAGCGGGGCAGACTCTGGGGCCAACGTCCTGACTTTC.

Comments on this clone: The same CDR3 arises from other DNA sequences in this sample as well. CDR3 sequence (DNA): TGTGCCAGCAGCTTAAGCAGGGGCCGGGAGACCCAGTACTTC. It specifies CASSLSRGRETQYF. The chain recombines TRBV7-2 with TRBJ2-5; D is perhaps TRBD1 (6 bases). V gave up 2 bases and J gave up 5 bases, with 12 bases separating them. Per germline, CDR1 SGHTA and CDR2 FQGNSA. This CDR3 spans 14 amino acids. Full variable domain (outside the CDR3, taken from reference TRBV7-2 and TRBJ2-5): GAGVSQSPSNKVTEKGKDVELRCDPISGHTALYWYRQSLGQGLEFLIYFQGNSAPDKSGLPSDRFSAERTGGSVSTLTIQRTQQEDSAVYLCASSLSRGRETQYFGPGTRLLVL.